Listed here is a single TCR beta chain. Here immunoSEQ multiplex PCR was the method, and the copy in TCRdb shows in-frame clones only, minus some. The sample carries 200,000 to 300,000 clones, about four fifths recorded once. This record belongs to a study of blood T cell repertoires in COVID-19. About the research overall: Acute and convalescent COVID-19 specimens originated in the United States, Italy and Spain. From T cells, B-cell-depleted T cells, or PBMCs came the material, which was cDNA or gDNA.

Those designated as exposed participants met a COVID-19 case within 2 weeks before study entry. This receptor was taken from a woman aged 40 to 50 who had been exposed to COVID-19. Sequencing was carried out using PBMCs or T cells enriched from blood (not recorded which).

The CDR3 sequence: CASSTSVTQAEAFF. CDR3 coding DNA: TGTGCCAGCAGCACCAGTGTTACTCAGGCTGAAGCTTTCTTT. The chain uses TRBV28 and TRBJ1-1; D is uncertain. The V gene's germline CDR1 is MDHEN and CDR2 SYDVKM. CDR3 size: 14 residues. V shed 6 bases and J shed 6 bases, with 17 bases lying between them.